This passage covers 8 T cell receptor beta chains from one sample sequenced in a study of regulatory T cells in long-lasting Graves disease. Time point here: persistent/refractory GD, antithyroid drugs over 5 years with positive TRAb. PBMC-extracted RNA yielded the TCR library. The authors built TCR beta libraries using iRepertoire HTBI primers and Arm-PCR of CDR3 regions. TCRdb independently ran MiXCR on the multiplex PCR reads; one entry per CDR3 protein. There are 500,000 to 700,000 distinct CDR3 sequences in the sample; roughly 30% occur only once, and about 42% lies in the top ten. The source material was peripheral blood mononuclear cells (PBMCs), sampled when the disease was refractory, from a patient treated with antithyroid drugs. These receptors all stem from a female donor with Graves disease.

This clonotype appeared many times. The chain combines TRBV11-2 with TRBJ2-7; the D gene is possibly TRBD2 (5 bases). Germline V gene data show CDR1 as SGHAT and CDR2 as FQNNGV. The CDR3 contains 14 residues. With 3 bases removed from V and 2 bases from J, the gap between germline ends came to 11 bases. The CDR3 loop reads CASSFSADPYEQYF. CDR3 bases: TGTGCCAGCAGCTTCTCAGCGGACCCCTACGAGCAGTACTTC.

The CDR3 is CASSVGKYEQYF. As DNA, the CDR3 is TGTGCCAGCAGCGTCGGGAAGTACGAGCAGTACTTC. The chain combines TRBV9 with TRBJ2-7, with D perhaps TRBD2 (5 bases). The ends were cut back, 2 bases at V and 4 bases at J, with 7 bases in the middle. The CDR3 has 12 residues. CDR1 and CDR2 (germline): SGDLS, YYNGEE.

This clonotype came up a few times. The chain recombines TRBV29-1 with TRBJ1-1; D is ambiguous. The germline V gene encodes CDR1 SQVTM and CDR2 ANQGSEA. The V end lost 4 bases, the J end lost 1 base, and 10 bases lay between the germline ends. This CDR3 is built from 13 residues. The CDR3 here is CSVVWGQNTEAFF. In DNA, the CDR3 is TGCAGCGTTGTTTGGGGTCAGAACACTGAAGCTTTCTTT.

The chain uses TRBV5-1 and TRBJ2-2; D possibly corresponds to TRBD2 (5 bases). This CDR3 contains 13 residues. Germline V gene lookup returns CDR1 SGHRS and CDR2 YFSETQ. V shed 4 bases and J shed 6 bases, with 10 bases lying between them. The CDR3 sequence: CASSPTRPGELFF. CDR3 DNA sequence: TGCGCCAGCAGCCCAACTAGACCCGGGGAGCTGTTTTTT.

The V and J genes are TRBV11-3 and TRBJ2-2; TRBD1 matches at 9 bases. CDR1 SGHNT and CDR2 YENEEA come from the germline V gene. This CDR3 comprises 13 residues. V trimming: 5 bases; J trimming: 10 bases; junction bases outside the gene matches: 5. CDR3 sequence (DNA): TGTGCCAGCAGCGCGGACAGGGGATTGGAGCTGTTTTTT. Encoded protein: CASSADRGLELFF.

The chain links TRBV2 to TRBJ2-1; 8 positions match TRBD2. Looked up from germline, CDR1 is SNHLY and CDR2 is FYNNEI. With 5 bases clipped from V and 4 bases from J, the junction kept 10 bases outside the gene matches. The CDR3 contains 16 residues. The CDR3 bases are TGTGCCAGCAGTCTGTCCGGCGGGAGGACTTACAATGAGCAGTTCTTC. Translated, it gives CASSLSGGRTYNEQFF.

This clonotype turned up a few times. The V and J genes are TRBV3-1 and TRBJ1-2; maybe TRBD1 (6 bases). The length of the CDR3 is 17 residues. V lost 6 bases and J 4 bases, leaving 24 bases between the germline ends. The germline V gene has CDR1 LGHDT and CDR2 YNNKEL (reference sequence). The DNA of the CDR3 is TGTGCCAGCAGGCCCTGGGCGATTCGGGGGGCATTCTATGGCTACACCTTC. Translating it yields CASRPWAIRGAFYGYTF.

In this sample, this clonotype turned up a few times. The chain carries TRBV6-5 and TRBJ1-2; 7 positions agree with TRBD1. The CDR3 spans 14 residues. V lost 0 bases to trimming and J lost 10 bases; unmatched junction nucleotides: 8. Germline assignment: CDR1 MNHEY and CDR2 SVGAGI. The CDR3 DNA is TGTGCCAGCAGTTACTCTCCGGGACAGTTCGTCTACACCTTC. Translating gives CASSYSPGQFVYTF.